This T cell receptor beta chain was sequenced during a study of shared clonotypes between healthy human individuals. Whole-study findings and limits: Clonotypes that were shared across a handful of donors made up about 5.1% of naive CD4 clonotypes.

On this clone itself: Its antigen is currently unknown. The sample holds other DNA sequences that translate to the same CDR3.

TCRdb's table, derived via immunoSEQ multiplex PCR, lists solely in-frame clones and lacks some. The sample contains about 2.4 million clones, 93% of which appear only once. Trimming shortened V by 3 bases and J by 1 base, and 6 bases separated the two germline ends. The CDR3 spans 13 residues. In germline, CDR1 is SNHLY, CDR2 FYNNEI. What was sequenced was naive CD4+ T cells from PBMCs. Subset meaning: CD45RA+ positively selected. The chain is built from TRBV2 and TRBJ2-5; the D call may be TRBD1 or TRBD2 (5 bases each). This clonotype was sampled from a man aged 18 to 29 in good health. Some clones in this sample may be carry-over from other donors' samples. CDR3 amino acids: CASSERGQETQYF. The CDR3 nucleotides read TGTGCCAGCAGTGAGAGGGGCCAAGAGACCCAGTACTTC.